This TCR beta chain was captured by sequencing in a study of metastatic and nonmetastatic thyroid tumors. Looking at the study overall: Across peripheral blood and tumor or nodule tissue samples taken from malignant and benign thyroid patients, the repertoires were compared with one another.

All patients were untreated before thyroid surgery. The V gene's germline CDR1 is DFQATT and CDR2 SNEGSKA (reference sequence). The CDR3 loop spans 17 amino acids. Per the original methods: CDR3 differences across clinicopathological groups were used to build a distant-metastasis classifier for papillary thyroid cancer. TCRdb called clones again from the PCR reads with MiXCR. What appears here as the V and J calls and clone size reflects TCRdb's work, not the paper's. The table lists 21,000 or so clones, about 20% of them singletons. Study outcomes and limitations: Patients with malignant thyroid tumors reportedly had significantly higher TCR beta diversity than those with benign nodules, in blood and tumor.

In this sample, this clone turned up a few times. What it binds is unknown. Its ends do not fully match the called genes, so a read error is possible. At the DNA level, this CDR3 is encoded by other sequences in the same sample as well. The chain employs TRBV20-1 and TRBJ1-1; D is unclear. The clonotype comes from a female donor with papillary thyroid cancer or a benign thyroid nodule (not recorded which). Some clones in this sample may be carry-over from other donors' samples. Sequenced: tumor tissue. In DNA, the CDR3 is TGCAGTGCTAGAGGTTGGGTAAAGGGCGGGTTGGTGAATGAAGCTTTCTTC. Its protein is CSARGWVKGGLVNEAFF.